Included here is one T cell receptor (beta chain) sequence, with context. The antigen is undetermined. This may be a read error: a much more frequent sequence differs by one nucleotide. TCRdb redid the calling of the PCR reads with MiXCR, one entry per CDR3 protein. The table shows some 590,000 distinct CDR3 sequences, with about 25% occurring only once. J gave up 6 bases and V 3 bases, and 4 bases lay outside the gene matches. The CDR3 is 15 residues long. The V gene's germline CDR1 is MGHRA and CDR2 YSYEKL. Every naive CD8 library was made from between roughly 17,000 and 1,100,000 sorted cells with 10%, 30% or 50% RNA. This sample was taken from a study of molecular identifiers for immune sequencing clone quantification. Whole-study results and caveats: A shared barcode on identical TCR molecules could lead to underestimated sizes for highly expanded clones.

The sequence came from a human donor in good health. Some libraries in this study had Jurkat cell RNA spiked in. The chain carries TRBV4-1 and TRBJ1-4, with 10 bases identical to TRBD1. Material for sequencing was naive CD8+ T cells from blood, with Jurkat cell RNA spiked in. The subset here: FACS-sorted CD8+CD4-CCR7+CD45RA+ naive T cells. The CDR3 loop reads CASSHPGTGDEKLFF. The CDR3 region has the DNA TGCGCCAGCAGCCATCCCGGGACAGGGGATGAAAAACTGTTTTTT.